This record looks at one TCR beta chain sequence and its context. Antigen: not known. These data originate in a study of shared clonotypes between healthy human individuals. Everyone who donated was a Caucasian adult who lived in Nashville, Tennessee. CD4+ cells were split into CD45RA+ naive and CD45RA-negative memory subsets. Per germline, CDR1 SNHLY and CDR2 FYNNEI. This CDR3 is built from 13 residues. The V end lost 4 bases, the J end lost 2 bases, and 8 bases lay between the germline ends. TCRdb's copy holds only in-frame clones and misses some; the assay was immunoSEQ multiplex PCR. The data show fewer than 2.5 million clones, with 93% seen just once and about 0.34% held by the top ten. Whole-study results and caveats: Investigators expected sequencing depth to affect clonotype sharing among donors. Incomplete sequencing of sorted subsets was indicated by rarefaction despite large depth.

The chain uses TRBV2 and TRBJ2-5, with D possibly matching TRBD1 (5 bases). The source of this sequence is a man younger than 35 in good health. Some clones in this sample may be carry-over from other donors' samples. The sequencing input was naive CD4+ T cells from PBMCs. Indicated subset: CD45RA+ positively selected. The CDR3 loop reads CASSGGSQETQYF. The CDR3 DNA is TGTGCCAGCAGTGGGGGCAGTCAAGAGACCCAGTACTTC.